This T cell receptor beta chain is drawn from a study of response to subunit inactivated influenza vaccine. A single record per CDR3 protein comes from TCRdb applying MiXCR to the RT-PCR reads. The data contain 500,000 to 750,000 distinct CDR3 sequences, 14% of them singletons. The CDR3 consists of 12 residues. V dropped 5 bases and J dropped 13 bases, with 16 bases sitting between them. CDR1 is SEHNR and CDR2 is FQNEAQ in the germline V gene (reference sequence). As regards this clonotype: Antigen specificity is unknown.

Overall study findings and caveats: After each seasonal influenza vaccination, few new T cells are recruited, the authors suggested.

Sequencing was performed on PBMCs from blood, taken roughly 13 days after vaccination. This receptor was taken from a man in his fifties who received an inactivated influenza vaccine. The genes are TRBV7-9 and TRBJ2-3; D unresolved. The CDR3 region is CASSPLGPQKYF. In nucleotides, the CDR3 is TGTGCCAGCAGCCCTCTCGGACCCCAAAAGTATTTT.